The entry that follows covers one T cell receptor beta chain sequence. This sample stems from a study of blood T cell repertoires in COVID-19. Study background: PBMCs, B-cell-depleted T cells, or T cells provided the cDNA or gDNA that made up the material.

While infection was still active, Seattle patients were enrolled and then followed longitudinally. Clones were read by immunoSEQ multiplex PCR, and TCRdb kept only the in-frame ones, dropping some. The table records about 34,000 clones, 81% of them present only once. Germline assignment: CDR1 SGHRS and CDR2 YFSETQ. With V trimmed by 0 bases and J by 3 bases, 1 base remained unmatched. This CDR3 region has 15 residues. What was sequenced was peripheral blood. V is TRBV5-1 and J is TRBJ2-1; TRBD2 agrees at 9 bases. The receptor's source is a man aged 70-80 years with COVID-19, enrolled during active disease. The CDR3 is CASSLVTSGYNEQFF. DNA for the CDR3: TGCGCCAGCAGCTTGGTGACTAGCGGCTACAATGAGCAGTTCTTC. Full variable domain (remainder filled in from reference TRBV5-1 and TRBJ2-1): KAGVTQTPRYLIKTRGQQVTLSCSPISGHRSVSWYQQTPGQGLQFLFEYFSETQRNKGNFPGRFSGRQFSNSRSEMNVSTLELGDSALYLCASSLVTSGYNEQFFGPGTRLTVL.